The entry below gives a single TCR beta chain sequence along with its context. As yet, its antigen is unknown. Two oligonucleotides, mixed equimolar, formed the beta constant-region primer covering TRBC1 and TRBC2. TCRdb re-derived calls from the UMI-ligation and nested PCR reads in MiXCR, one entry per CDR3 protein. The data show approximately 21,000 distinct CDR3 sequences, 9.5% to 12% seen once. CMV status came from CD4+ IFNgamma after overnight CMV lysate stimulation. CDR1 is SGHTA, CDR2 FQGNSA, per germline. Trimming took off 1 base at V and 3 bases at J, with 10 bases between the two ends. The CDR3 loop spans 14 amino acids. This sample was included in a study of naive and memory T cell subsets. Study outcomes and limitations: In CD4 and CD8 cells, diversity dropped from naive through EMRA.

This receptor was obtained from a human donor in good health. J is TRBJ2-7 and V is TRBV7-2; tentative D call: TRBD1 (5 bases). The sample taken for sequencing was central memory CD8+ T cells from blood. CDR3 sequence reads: CASSLDRLFYEQYF. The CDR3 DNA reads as TGTGCCAGCAGCTTAGACAGGCTGTTCTACGAGCAGTACTTC.